The source of this TCR beta chain is a study of CD8 T cells in ankylosing spondylitis. CDR3 length: 14 residues. Trimming removed 5 bases at V and 2 bases at J, with 13 bases between. CDR1 and CDR2 from the germline V gene are MDHEN and SYDVKM. This clonotype was observed at least ten times. TCRdb independently ran MiXCR on the 5' RACE reads; one entry per CDR3 protein. The table records approximately 290,000 distinct CDR3 sequences, less than 25% of them present only once. Sequencing was performed on blood, either unsorted or a sorted T cell fraction (not recorded which). The TCR sequence derives from a female donor with ankylosing spondylitis or in good health (not recorded which). The V gene is TRBV28, the J gene TRBJ2-7; unclear D gene. The CDR3 reads CASSIRRGPYEQYF. The CDR3 coding sequence is TGTGCCAGCAGTATTAGACGAGGTCCCTACGAGCAGTACTTC.